A single sample gave rise to the 2 T cell receptor beta chains below, sequenced in a study of T cells expressing NK-cell markers. One entry per CDR3 protein, without DNA, is what TCRdb gives after re-calling the 5' RACE reads. This sample's table reports under 600,000 distinct CDR3 sequences. The specimen was blood T cells: a sorted CD56 or NKG2C T cell subset, CD4+ or CD8+ T cells, or bulk PBMC T cells (not recorded which). The receptors come from a woman aged 45-59 years in good health.

The chain employs TRBV20-1 and TRBJ1-2; TCRdb lists TRBD1, though no DNA is available to test this call. CDR3 length: 12 residues. The germline CDR1 and CDR2 sequences are DFQATT and SNEGSKA (reference sequence). CDR3 protein: CSAPGPRRGYTF.

The genes are TRBV9 and TRBJ1-1; as DNA is missing, the TRBD1 call by TCRdb cannot be tested. Germline lookup yields CDR1 SGDLS and CDR2 YYNGEE. The CDR3 spans 15 residues. Here the CDR3 reads CASSVGSGEFTEAFF.